A selection of T cell receptor beta chains follows, all from one sample in a study of T cells after posttransplantation cyclophosphamide. The protocol was immunoSEQ multiplex PCR, while the TCRdb copy is restricted to in-frame clones and leaves out a portion. The specimen has roughly 7,700 clones, none found just once. The material sequenced was PBMCs, taken nearly 95 days after allogeneic stem cell transplant with posttransplant cyclophosphamide. These receptors were collected from a female patient in her 60s who received an allogeneic stem cell transplant from an unrelated donor, was CMV-positive, and had acute GVHD only. Part of the T cell pool may stem from the graft donor. The CDR3 runs from the conserved cysteine through the conserved F or W. The D gene is left open where the match is weak. Clone size is given for some rows only: seen once, a few or many times, or a class if the clone is expanded.

clone size,V gene,J gene,CDR3 length,D gene,CDR3 DNA,CDR3 protein
many,TRBV5-1,TRBJ1-6,15,-,TGCGCCAGCAGCTCCGGGACACCAGATAATTCACCCCTCCACTTT,CASSSGTPDNSPLHF
many,TRBV11-3,TRBJ2-3,15,TRBD2,TGTGCCAGCAGCTTAGTTAGCGGGAACACAGATACGCAGTATTTT,CASSLVSGNTDTQYF
many,TRBV7-9,TRBJ1-2,15,-,TGTGCCAGCAGCTTAAGTAGGGGGACGGGAGAGGGCTACACCTTC,CASSLSRGTGEGYTF
many,TRBV2,TRBJ1-1,13,-,TGTGCCAGCAGTGCAGGGGTGGACACTGAAGCTTTCTTT,CASSAGVDTEAFF
-,TRBV5-5,TRBJ2-3,14,TRBD2,TGTGCCAGCGGTCGACTAGCTAGCACAGATACGCAGTATTTT,CASGRLASTDTQYF
-,TRBV11-3,TRBJ2-3,15,TRBD2,TGTGCCAGCAGCCCCCGCGGCGGGGTCGGGGGGGCGCAGTATTTT,CASSPRGGVGGAQYF
many,TRBV9,TRBJ1-4,15,TRBD1,TGTGCCAGCAGCGGGACAGGGGGCGCGACTGAAAAACTGTTTTTT,CASSGTGGATEKLFF
-,TRBV28,TRBJ2-7,16,TRBD1,TGTGCCAGCAGTTCCCTCCGGGACAGACCTCTTCGGGAGCAGTACTTC,CASSSLRDRPLREQYF
many,TRBV15,TRBJ1-5,15,-,TGTGCCACCAGCAGCACACACCCCCTCAATCAGCCCCAGCATTTT,CATSSTHPLNQPQHF
few,TRBV12-3/TRBV12-4,TRBJ2-7,15,-,TGTGCCAGCAGCCCTAGACAGGTACTCTCCTACGAGCAGTACTTC,CASSPRQVLSYEQYF
few,TRBV7-8,TRBJ2-2,18,-,TGTGCCAGCAGCTTAGAATTTCCGAGCGCACGAGGTTCCGGGGAGCTGTTTTTT,CASSLEFPSARGSGELFF
many,TRBV24-1,TRBJ1-1,12,TRBD1,TGTGCCACCAGAGGACAGGGCACTGAAGCTTTCTTT,CATRGQGTEAFF
many,TRBV9,TRBJ2-6,14,-,TGTGCCAGCAGCGCCTCCTCTGGGGCCAACGTCCTGACTTTC,CASSASSGANVLTF
many,TRBV12-3/TRBV12-4,TRBJ1-3,13,-,TGTGCTAACAAACAGAGCTCTGGAAACACCATATATTTT,CANKQSSGNTIYF
many,TRBV4-2,TRBJ2-1,18,TRBD2,TGTGCCAGCAGCCAAGTCACGGCGGGAGGGCTCGTGGGGAATGAGCAGTTCTTC,CASSQVTAGGLVGNEQFF
many,TRBV9,TRBJ2-7,13,TRBD1,TGTGCCAGCAGCCGGACAGGGGCCTACGAGCAGTACTTC,CASSRTGAYEQYF
medium-sized,TRBV2,TRBJ2-7,12,-,TGTGCCAGGTCAGGGATTTCCTACGAGCAGTACTTC,CARSGISYEQYF
few,TRBV29-1,TRBJ2-2,13,TRBD1,TGCAGCGTTGAAGCAGGGGGCCACGGGGAGCTGTTTTTT,CSVEAGGHGELFF
many,TRBV5-4,TRBJ1-4,15,TRBD1,TGTGCCAGCAGCTTCCAACAGGGGGCGGACGAAAAACTGTTTTTT,CASSFQQGADEKLFF
many,TRBV5-4,TRBJ2-5,14,-,TGTGCCAGCAGCCGCGAGGCAGGGGAAGAGACCCAGTACTTC,CASSREAGEETQYF
many,TRBV11-3,TRBJ2-1,15,TRBD2,TGTGCAAGTCGCCCCGGGACTAGCGGGGGGCATGAGCAGTTCTTC,CASRPGTSGGHEQFF
many,TRBV6-5,TRBJ2-2,13,-,TGTGCCAGCAGTAAAATCCGGACCGGGGAGCTGTTTTTT,CASSKIRTGELFF
many,TRBV7-7,TRBJ2-7,15,TRBD1,TGTGCCAGCAGCATCGGACAGGGGGAATACTACGAGCAGTACTTC,CASSIGQGEYYEQYF
many,TRBV5-1,TRBJ2-7,15,TRBD2,TGCGCCAGCTCCCCCTCTGCGGGGGTCGCCTACGAGCAGTACTTC,CASSPSAGVAYEQYF
many,TRBV19,TRBJ2-6,14,-,TGTGCCAGTAGTGCCGGGTCTGGGGCCAACGTCCTGACTTTC,CASSAGSGANVLTF
many,TRBV2,TRBJ1-1,14,-,TGTGCCAGCAGTGAAGCCCGCGGTAATACTGAAGCTTTCTTT,CASSEARGNTEAFF
many,TRBV12-3/TRBV12-4,TRBJ2-3,13,TRBD1,TGTGCCAGCAGTATCACAGGGGCACATACGCAGTATTTT,CASSITGAHTQYF
many,TRBV7-2,TRBJ2-3,15,TRBD2,TGTGCCAGCAGCGGGACTAGCGGGGGACAAAATACGCAGTATTTT,CASSGTSGGQNTQYF
many,TRBV10-3,TRBJ1-5,13,-,TGTGCCATCAGTGAGTTTAAGGATCAGCCCCAGCATTTT,CAISEFKDQPQHF
many,TRBV5-1,TRBJ1-1,13,-,TGCGCCAGCAGCTCTTCAGTGAACACTGAAGCTTTCTTT,CASSSSVNTEAFF